The TCR beta chain under discussion was sequenced for a study of blood T cell repertoires in COVID-19. Study at large: Spain, Italy and the United States supplied samples that represented acute and convalescent COVID-19. Nucleic acid was either cDNA or gDNA, and it came from T cells, B-cell-depleted T cells, or PBMCs.

Germline V CDR1 and CDR2: MNHEY, SVGAGI. Unmatched junction bases numbered 3, after V lost 6 bases and J lost 2 bases. The CDR3 totals 14 residues. How the authors handled the data: Using reference gene primer amplification, nucleated cell counts were estimated. Only in-frame clones appear in the TCRdb table, and some are missing; sequencing was by immunoSEQ multiplex PCR. V, J and clone size derive from that table, while D and trimming were established from the DNA sequence. The sample holds 13,000 or so clones, 86% seen once. The chain uses TRBV6-5 and TRBJ1-5; 8 bases are shared with TRBD1. The TCR sequence derives from a man older than 75 with acute or convalescent COVID-19. The sequenced sample was peripheral blood. The CDR3 coding sequence is TGTGCCAGCAGGAAGGGACAGGGCAATCAGCCCCAGCATTTT. This gives the protein CASRKGQGNQPQHF.